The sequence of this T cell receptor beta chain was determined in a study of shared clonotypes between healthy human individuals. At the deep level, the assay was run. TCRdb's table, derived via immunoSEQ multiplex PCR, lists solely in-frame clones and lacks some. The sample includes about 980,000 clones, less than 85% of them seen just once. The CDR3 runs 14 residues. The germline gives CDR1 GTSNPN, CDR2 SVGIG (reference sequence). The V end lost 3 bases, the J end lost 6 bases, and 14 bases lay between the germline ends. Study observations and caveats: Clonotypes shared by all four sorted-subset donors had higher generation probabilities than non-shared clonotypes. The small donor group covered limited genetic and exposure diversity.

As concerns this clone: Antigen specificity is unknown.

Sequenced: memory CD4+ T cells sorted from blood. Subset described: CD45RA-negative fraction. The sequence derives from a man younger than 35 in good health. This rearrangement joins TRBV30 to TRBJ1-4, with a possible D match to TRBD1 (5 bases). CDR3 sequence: CAWSPRSGHEKLFF. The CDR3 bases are TGTGCCTGGAGCCCCAGGTCGGGGCATGAAAAACTGTTTTTT.